Listed here are 30 T cell receptor beta chains from one sample, sequenced in a study of CD8+CD57+ T cells in acquired aplastic anemia. Profiling that covered TCR beta VDJ and CDR3 relied on genomic DNA as its template. MiXCR was run by TCRdb on the reads, yielding one entry per CDR3 protein. The sample carries about 400,000 distinct CDR3 sequences, 65% to 75% recorded once. The sequencing input was sorted CD4+, CD8+, or CD8+CD57+ T cells (not recorded which) from PBMCs. The receptors shown here come from a human donor in good health, serving as a control.

V gene TRBV12-3 or TRBV12-4 combines with J gene TRBJ2-6; D not resolved. The CDR3 length is 15 residues. Trimming pared 8 bases from V and 0 bases from J, leaving 11 bases between. DNA of the CDR3: TGTGCCAGCCCTGAAGACGACTCTGGGGCCAACGTCCTGACTTTC. This codes for CASPEDDSGANVLTF.

Remarks on this clonotype: Germline is not matched at one junction end, which may reflect a read error. The chain is built from TRBV9 and TRBJ2-6; maybe TRBD2 (5 bases). There are 16 residues in the CDR3. The germline CDR1 and CDR2 sequences are SGDLS and YYNGEE. This chain's CDR3 is CATSRDVGSGANVLTF. In nucleotides, the CDR3 is TGTGCCACCAGCCGGGATGTCGGCTCTGGGGCCAACGTCCTGACTTTC.

The genes are TRBV7-2 and TRBJ2-1; TRBD2 agrees at 11 bases. The CDR3 length is 15 residues. Germline V gene sequence: CDR1 SGHTA, CDR2 FQGNSA. Germline trimming cut 2 bases from V and 9 bases from J; bases unmatched to any gene: 6. The CDR3 here is CASSLTGTSGPEQFF. DNA of the CDR3: TGTGCCAGCAGCTTAACGGGGACTAGCGGTCCTGAGCAGTTCTTC. The entire variable domain, with the rest obtained from reference TRBV7-2 and TRBJ2-1, is as follows: GAGVSQSPSNKVTEKGKDVELRCDPISGHTALYWYRQSLGQGLEFLIYFQGNSAPDKSGLPSDRFSAERTGGSVSTLTIQRTQQEDSAVYLCASSLTGTSGPEQFFGPGTRLTVL.

In regard to this clonotype: The germline gene is not matched at one end of the junction; a read error may be the cause. V usage is TRBV27 and J usage is TRBJ1-1; D remains ambiguous. The CDR3 covers 13 residues. Germline CDR1 and CDR2: MNHEY and SMNVEV (reference sequence). The DNA of the CDR3 is TGTGCCAGCAGGAGACTAATGAACACTGAAGCTTCCTTT. This codes for CASRRLMNTEASF.

As concerns this clonotype: It is likely a read error, because the conserved phenylalanine at the end of the CDR3 is missing. No DNA is shown, since the ends of the CDR3 on it are uncertain; the CDR3 is the one TCRdb lists. The chain is built from TRBV7-6 and TRBJ1-2; the D call of TRBD1 is as the table states it, not checked on the DNA. Looked up from germline, CDR1 is SGHVS and CDR2 is FNYEAQ. The CDR3 is 13 amino acids long, termini counted. The CDR3 loop reads CASSLALSYMGGN.

The CDR3: CASSSVTGDEKLFF. Written as DNA, the CDR3 is TGCGCCAGCAGCTCGGTCACAGGGGACGAAAAACTGTTTTTT. The genes are TRBV5-1 and TRBJ1-4; 7 bases match TRBD1. Unmatched junction bases numbered 7, after V lost 3 bases and J lost 8 bases. CDR3 length: 14 amino acids. Germline V gene sequence: CDR1 SGHRS, CDR2 YFSETQ.

This clonotype was recorded at least ten times. The J gene is TRBJ2-7, the V gene TRBV12-5; possible D gene TRBD1, 6 bases. The CDR3 runs 14 residues. V lost 6 bases and J 5 bases, leaving 17 bases between the germline ends. The V gene's germline CDR1 is LGHNT and CDR2 FRNRAP. The CDR3 DNA is TGTGCTAGTGGGCCGCCCTACAGGGTACACGAGCAGTACTTC. This encodes CASGPPYRVHEQYF.

This clonotype was seen repeatedly, ten times or more. This sequence joins TRBV19 and TRBJ1-1, with 7 nucleotides matching TRBD1. V gave up 1 base and J gave up 3 bases; unmatched junction bases: 11. The germline V gene encodes CDR1 LNHDA and CDR2 SQIVND (reference sequence). The CDR3 runs 17 residues. The CDR3 nucleotides are TGTGCCAGTAGTATAGGTAGGGGGCAGGTCGCGGACACTGAAGCTTTCTTT. Residues: CASSIGRGQVADTEAFF.

The V call is TRBV7-3, the J call TRBJ1-5, with D unclear. The CDR3 sequence is 17 residues long. CDR1 is SGHTA and CDR2 is FQGTGA in the germline V gene. The V gene lost 3 bases and the J gene lost 7 bases, with 22 bases spanning the gap. CDR3 coding DNA: TGTGCCAGCAGCTTGCCCGGAGGGAGCTATTATGCGCAGCCCCAGCATTTT. This codes for CASSLPGGSYYAQPQHF.

This clonotype has ten or more counts. The chain couples TRBV20-1 to TRBJ1-4; TRBD1 aligns across 8 bases. The CDR3 totals 14 residues. CDR1 DFQATT and CDR2 SNEGSKA come from the germline V gene (reference sequence). Trimming took 6 bases from V and 4 from J; bases not matched to a gene: 7. The CDR3 region has the DNA TGCAGTGCGAGGACAGGGTACAGTAATGAAAAACTGTTTTTT. This translates into CSARTGYSNEKLFF.

V is TRBV7-6 and J is TRBJ2-3; TRBD1 or TRBD2 may be the D gene (6 bases each). Germline V CDR1 and CDR2: SGHVS, FNYEAQ. V was trimmed by 0 bases and J by 15 bases, leaving 22 bases between them. The CDR3 is made up of 15 amino acids. The CDR3 loop is CASSLARGGETKYYF. The CDR3 DNA reads TGTGCCAGCAGCTTAGCCAGGGGAGGAGAGACCAAGTACTATTTT. The full variable domain, completed using reference TRBV7-6 and TRBJ2-3, is GAGVSQSPRYKVTKRGQDVALRCDPISGHVSLYWYRQALGQGPEFLTYFNYEAQQDKSGLPNDRFSAERPEGSISTLTIQRTEQRDSAMYRCASSLARGGETKYYFGPGTRLTVL.

With regard to this clonotype: A read error may produce the germline difference seen at one junction end. The gene calls are TRBV7-9 and TRBJ2-7; TRBD2 might be the D (5 bases). Germline-derived CDR1 and CDR2 are SEHNR and FQNEAQ (reference sequence). CDR3 length: 14 amino acids. CDR3 sequence reads: CASSLETGCVQYFF. The CDR3 DNA sequence: TGTGCCAGCAGCTTAGAAACGGGATGCGTGCAGTACTTCTTC.

The rearrangement uses TRBV24-1 and TRBJ1-5; unclear D gene. This CDR3 comprises 13 residues. Germline CDR1 and CDR2: KGHDR and SFDVKD. Deletions cut 3 bases from V and 7 bases from J, with 9 bases between. The CDR3 DNA reads as TGTGCCACCAGTGATCGTAGCACACAGCCCCAGCATTTT. Amino acids: CATSDRSTQPQHF.

Ten or more counts support this clonotype. J is TRBJ2-3 and V is TRBV7-2; D may be TRBD1 (5 bases). Trimming stripped 5 bases from V and 2 bases from J, with 17 bases between. Germline CDR1 SGHTA, CDR2 FQGNSA. The CDR3 consists of 16 residues. The CDR3 here is CASSADQGAATDTQYF. The CDR3 DNA follows: TGTGCCAGCAGCGCCGATCAAGGGGCCGCCACAGATACGCAGTATTTT.

Worth noting for this clonotype: It is likely a read error, because the conserved phenylalanine at the end of the CDR3 is missing. The CDR3 bases are TGTGCCAGCAGCCGCCGGGGCGGCTACACCCTC. It yields the protein CASSRRGGYTL. The chain joins TRBV7-2 to TRBJ1-2; D possibly corresponds to TRBD1 (5 bases). This CDR3 is built from 11 residues. V was trimmed by 5 bases and J by 8 bases, leaving 9 bases between them. CDR1 and CDR2 (germline): SGHTA, FQGNSA.

In this sample, this clonotype turned up many times. The V and J genes are TRBV30 and TRBJ2-5; no definite D call. The germline V and J ends were trimmed by 3 bases and 1 base, with 6 bases remaining between them. Germline V CDR1 and CDR2: GTSNPN, SVGIG (reference sequence). The length of the CDR3 is 12 residues. The CDR3 region is CAWSLSQETQYF. The CDR3 nucleotides read TGTGCCTGGAGCCTGTCCCAAGAGACCCAGTACTTC.

The chain has TRBV2 and TRBJ2-3; perhaps TRBD2 as D (6 bases). Between the trimmed V and J ends, which lost 1 base and 12 bases, there was a span of 23 bases. The CDR3 sequence is 16 residues long. In germline, CDR1 is SNHLY, CDR2 FYNNEI. The chain's CDR3 is CASSEVGDGGANVQYF. As DNA, the CDR3 is TGTGCCAGCAGTGAAGTCGGGGACGGCGGGGCCAACGTCCAGTATTTT.

Comment on this clonotype: The conserved phenylalanine or tryptophan normally closing the CDR3 is absent here, so this likely arose from a read error. J is TRBJ2-1 and V is TRBV7-3; D is uncertain. CDR1 SGHTA and CDR2 FQGTGA come from the germline V gene. V gave up 5 bases and J gave up 11 bases, with 22 bases separating them. The CDR3 consists of 15 residues. The CDR3 nucleotides read TGTGCCAGCAGCCGGCCAGCGAGCTGCTCTAGAAAGCAGTTCTCC. Translated, it gives CASSRPASCSRKQFS.

The chain couples TRBV7-2 to TRBJ1-6; 7 positions match TRBD1. CDR3 length: 15 residues. Germline-derived CDR1 and CDR2 are SGHTA and FQGNSA. V shed 1 base and J 19 bases; nucleotides not matched to a gene: 16. The CDR3 nucleotides are TGTGCCAGCAGCTTAGGACAGGGATCGGGTGAAACACTGCACTTT. Its translation is CASSLGQGSGETLHF.

Comments on this clonotype: At one of its ends the junction is not consistent with the germline gene, which may arise from a read error. The V and J genes are TRBV10-3 and TRBJ2-5; TRBD2 aligns across 8 bases. Germline V lookup: CDR1 ENHRY, CDR2 SYGVKD. CDR3 length equals 13 residues. The CDR3 region is CAVSDGGAQTQYF. CDR3 DNA: TGTGCCGTCAGTGACGGGGGGGCGCAAACCCAGTACTTC.

This clonotype was recorded at least ten times. The V gene is TRBV7-2, the J gene TRBJ1-2; TRBD1 might be the D (5 bases). CDR1 SGHTA and CDR2 FQGNSA come from the germline V gene. This CDR3 is 14 amino acids long. V lost 2 bases to trimming and J lost 5 bases, with 12 bases between them. In DNA form, the CDR3 reads TGTGCCAGCAGCTTAACTCCCAGGGAGTATGGCTACACCTTC. Translated: CASSLTPREYGYTF.

This clonotype showed up many times. The rearrangement links TRBV10-1 to TRBJ2-3; D unresolved. V was pared by 2 bases and J by 6 bases, with 12 bases between. There are 14 residues in the CDR3. The germline V gene has CDR1 WNHNN and CDR2 SYGVQD (reference sequence). The DNA of the CDR3 is TGCGCCAGCAGTGAGCCCCTAGAAGGGGATACGCAGTATTTT. Protein product: CASSEPLEGDTQYF.

V and J are TRBV11-2 and TRBJ1-3; D not certain. V was pared by 2 bases and J by 0 bases, with 8 bases between. CDR1 and CDR2 from the germline V gene are SGHAT and FQNNGV. The CDR3 loop spans 15 amino acids. The CDR3 here is CASSLPNASGNTIYF. In DNA, the CDR3 is TGTGCCAGCAGCTTACCCAACGCCTCTGGAAACACCATATATTTT.

This sequence joins TRBV7-8 and TRBJ1-2, with D maybe TRBD1 (6 bases). The V gene lost 11 bases and the J gene lost 11 bases, with 33 bases spanning the gap. The CDR3 totals 16 residues. The germline gives CDR1 SGHVS, CDR2 FQNEAQ. In nucleotides, the CDR3 is TGTGCCGGAGACAGGTTCCGTCGGGGGCAGTGGAACCCATACACCTTC. As protein: CAGDRFRRGQWNPYTF.

This clonotype has ten or more counts. The chain uses TRBV4-1 and TRBJ2-1; D not resolved. V lost 0 bases, J lost 6 bases, and 12 bases lay in between. The CDR3 consists of 15 residues. From germline, CDR1 is MGHRA and CDR2 YSYEKL. The CDR3: CASSQELLPFNEQFF. CDR3 coding DNA: TGCGCCAGCAGCCAAGAATTGCTACCCTTCAATGAGCAGTTCTTC.

The genes are TRBV19 and TRBJ2-5; a possible D gene is TRBD2 (6 bases). CDR1 and CDR2 (germline): LNHDA, SQIVND (reference sequence). Trimming removed 1 base from V and 5 bases from J, with 17 bases in between. This CDR3 is built from 16 residues. Here the CDR3 reads CASSIAPLAGGETQYF. CDR3 DNA sequence: TGTGCCAGTAGTATAGCTCCGCTAGCAGGAGGGGAGACCCAGTACTTC.

Of note for this clonotype: The conserved final phenylalanine or tryptophan is absent from the CDR3, which likely points to a read error. The CDR3 reads CASSHDREETQYC. The CDR3 nucleotides are TGCGCCAGCAGCCATGACAGGGAAGAGACCCAGTACTGC. The V and J genes are TRBV4-3 and TRBJ2-5, with 7 bases matching TRBD1. The V gene's germline CDR1 is LGHNA and CDR2 YSLEER. The CDR3 totals 13 residues. V lost 3 bases and J lost 3; bases outside the gene matches: 1.

This clonotype showed up just once. The CDR3 sequence is CASSHGDRAVEKLHF. The CDR3 bases are TGTGCCAGCAGCCACGGGGACAGGGCTGTGGAAAAACTCCACTTT. V usage is TRBV7-8 and J usage is TRBJ1-6, with 9 bases lining up with TRBD1. CDR1 is SGHVS, CDR2 FQNEAQ, per germline. CDR3 length: 15 amino acids. The V gene end was trimmed by 5 bases and the J gene end by 16 bases; junction bases not matched to a gene: 15.

The chain joins TRBV12-3 or TRBV12-4 to TRBJ2-5; 9 bases fit TRBD1. The CDR3 runs 16 residues. V lost 6 bases to trimming and J lost 5 bases; unmatched junction nucleotides: 13. CDR3 loop: CASRTARDRVRETQYF. The CDR3, as DNA: TGTGCCAGCAGAACCGCAAGGGACAGGGTGAGGGAGACCCAGTACTTC.

This clonotype appeared a few times. The gene calls are TRBV20-1 and TRBJ2-7; 9 nucleotides agree with TRBD1. This CDR3 has 16 amino acids. Germline V gene sequence: CDR1 DFQATT, CDR2 SNEGSKA (reference sequence). V lost 0 bases and J lost 3; bases outside the gene matches: 9. CDR3 nucleotide sequence: TGCAGTGCTAGAGATCCGGGGACAGGGACTGTCTACGAGCAGTACTTC. Its protein is CSARDPGTGTVYEQYF.